Each of the 4 T cell receptor beta chains below was sequenced from the same sample in a study of T cells in Graves' hyperthyroidism and ophthalmopathy. Amplification yielded TCR beta CDR3 regions, with RNA transcripts as the source. A first-round RT-PCR of the TCR CDR3 used the HTBI primer set. TCRdb independently ran MiXCR on the multiplex PCR reads; one entry per CDR3 protein. The table records 280,000 or so distinct CDR3 sequences, 20% to 30% of them present only once. Sequencing was done on a sample of blood. Receptor source: a man between 40 and 49 years old with Graves' hyperthyroidism that later progressed to Graves' ophthalmopathy.

This clonotype was seen many times. The rearrangement joins TRBV20-1 to TRBJ2-5; TRBD2 matches at 7 bases. CDR1 and CDR2 from the germline V gene are DFQATT and SNEGSKA (reference sequence). The CDR3 totals 13 residues. The J segment lost 5 bases and the V segment lost 4 bases, leaving 7 bases of the junction unmatched. DNA for the CDR3: TGCAGTGCTACCGAGAGCGGGGCGGAGACCCAGTACTTC. Protein: CSATESGAETQYF.

The chain couples TRBV12-5 to TRBJ2-7; 11 bases agree with TRBD2. V lost 6 bases to trimming and J lost 3 bases; unmatched junction nucleotides: 7. Looked up from germline, CDR1 is LGHNT and CDR2 is FRNRAP. The CDR3 is 15 residues long. The DNA of the CDR3 is TGTGCTAGTGGCCAAATAGCGGGAGGGTACTACGAGCAGTACTTC. It is translated as CASGQIAGGYYEQYF.

Many counts were recorded for this clonotype. The chain employs TRBV28 and TRBJ2-7; D remains ambiguous. Germline lookup yields CDR1 MDHEN and CDR2 SYDVKM. The CDR3 consists of 13 residues. V shed 5 bases and J shed 2 bases, with 10 bases lying between them. The CDR3 protein is CASSSPPTYEQYF. CDR3 DNA: TGTGCCAGCAGTAGTCCCCCCACCTACGAGCAGTACTTC. The full variable domain, completed using reference TRBV28 and TRBJ2-7, is DVKVTQSSRYLVKRTGEKVFLECVQDMDHENMFWYRQDPGLGLRLIYFSYDVKMKEKGDIPEGYSVSREKKERFSLILESASTNQTSMYLCASSSPPTYEQYFGPGTRLTVT.

In this sample, this clonotype turned up many times. The chain joins TRBV6-5 to TRBJ2-7; 7 bases agree with TRBD1. This CDR3 comprises 14 residues. V lost 6 bases, J lost 1 base, and 6 bases stayed unmatched. CDR1 is MNHEY and CDR2 is SVGAGI in the germline V gene. The CDR3 sequence: CASRMPGQSYEQYF. The CDR3 region has the DNA TGTGCCAGCAGGATGCCGGGACAGTCCTACGAGCAGTACTTC.